This TCR beta chain was documented in a study of OX40 agonist ivuxolimab in advanced cancers. Concerning the study at large: The costimulatory receptor OX40 (CD134) was targeted by ivuxolimab, a fully human IgG2 agonistic monoclonal antibody. Of the approximately 50 dose-escalation patients, hepatocellular carcinoma was present in approximately 20, melanoma in around 15, renal cell carcinoma in 9 and head and neck cancer in 9. Partial responses occurred in three dose-escalation patients: two with cutaneous melanoma and one with hepatocellular carcinoma. The paper reports the monotherapy dose-escalation portion (N of about 50 patients) of the phase I ivuxolimab trial. Patients were allowed to have had prior anti-PD-1, anti-PD-L1 or anti-CTLA-4 therapy, and approximately 41% of the dose-escalation patients had previously received checkpoint inhibitors. Peripheral TCRbeta sequencing was intended to test whether TCR sequence diversity was altered and clonal T-cell expansion was caused by ivuxolimab. In the dose-escalation cohort, 65% to 90% of patients were male, and the mean age was approximately 60 years, with a range of 23 to 79. Intravenous ivuxolimab was administered to patients every 2 weeks at six dose levels: 0.01, 0.1, 0.3, 1.5, 3 and 10 mg/kg. Broader findings and caveats from the paper: After ivuxolimab, more expanded clones were found on average in CD8+ T cells than in CD4+ T cells. Low levels of normalized T-cell clonal expansion were also shown by some nonresponding patients. Partial responders in the 0.1-3.0 mg/kg groups had among the lowest normalized peripheral clonal expansion, especially among CD8+ T cells. At doses of 0.1 to 3.0 mg/kg, clonal expansion of both CD4+ and CD8+ T cells in blood was seen between baseline and week 6. Antigen specificity was not determined for the clonally expanded peripheral T cells.

Genomic DNA was isolated from the sorted cells so that the TCRbeta CDR3 region could be sequenced. The immunoSEQ Assay was used to sequence the TCRbeta CDR3 regions. TCRdb retrieved this table from immuneACCESS and kept in-frame rearrangements only. Not all clones are present; in checked studies, unresolved V genes account for under half, and no reason is known for the remainder. This sample holds some 49,000 clones; 85% were observed only once. In total, the top ten clones hold over 20% of the sample. Patients with autoimmune disease history or receiving systemic immunosuppression were excluded from the trial. Peripheral blood for TCR sequencing was drawn from every dose cohort at baseline, at cycle 4 day 1 and at cycle 7 day 1. Samples were obtained from an open-label, multicenter, first-in-human phase I dose-escalation trial of ivuxolimab. The trial enrolled adults with locally advanced or metastatic head and neck squamous cell, hepatocellular, melanoma or renal cell carcinoma. Before TCR sequencing, CD4+ T cells and CD8+ T cells were sorted from peripheral blood as separate populations.

About this clone: It has no known antigen specificity. Base qualities are not at hand, and no much larger clone is one base apart.

The CDR3 spans 15 residues, from the cysteine through the phenylalanine. Of the read, only the CDR3 DNA is kept; its 45 bases are in frame from base 1. V is shortened by 3 bases, J by 5 bases, and the region joining them spans 16 bases. CDR1 and CDR2 (MNHNS, SASEGT) derive from the germline V gene. This TCR was sampled from an adult with an advanced solid tumor such as melanoma, head and neck, liver or kidney cancer. Sequenced here: CD4+ or CD8+ T cells sorted from blood, sampled in a trial of the OX40 agonist ivuxolimab. The chain employs TRBV6-1 and TRBJ2-5; the D gene cannot be resolved reliably. The CDR3 in this case is CASSETPSRRETQYF. Here is the DNA: TGTGCCAGCAGTGAGACTCCCTCGAGGCGGGAGACCCAGTACTTC.